This T cell receptor (beta chain) appears in the sequencing data of a study of T cell responses to AZD1222 COVID-19 vaccine. V lost 6 bases and J lost 4; bases outside the gene matches: 6. The CDR3 totals 14 residues. CDR1 and CDR2 (germline): LNHDA, SQIVND (reference sequence). Notes on the study in general: Spike-specific TCR repertoires showed rising breadth and depth after two AZD1222 doses.

Using immunoSEQ multiplex PCR, the repertoire was profiled, and TCRdb retains in-frame clones only, with some absent. The sample lists over 100,000 clones, roughly 90% occurring once. As regards this clone: Its target is not known.

The source material was peripheral blood, sampled 28 days after the second AZD1222 dose. This TCR came from an adult who received the AZD1222 COVID-19 vaccine. The rearrangement links TRBV19 to TRBJ2-7, with 10 positions matching TRBD1. The CDR3 is CASSRDRGLYEQYF. CDR3 bases: TGTGCCAGTAGCAGGGACAGGGGCCTATACGAGCAGTACTTC.